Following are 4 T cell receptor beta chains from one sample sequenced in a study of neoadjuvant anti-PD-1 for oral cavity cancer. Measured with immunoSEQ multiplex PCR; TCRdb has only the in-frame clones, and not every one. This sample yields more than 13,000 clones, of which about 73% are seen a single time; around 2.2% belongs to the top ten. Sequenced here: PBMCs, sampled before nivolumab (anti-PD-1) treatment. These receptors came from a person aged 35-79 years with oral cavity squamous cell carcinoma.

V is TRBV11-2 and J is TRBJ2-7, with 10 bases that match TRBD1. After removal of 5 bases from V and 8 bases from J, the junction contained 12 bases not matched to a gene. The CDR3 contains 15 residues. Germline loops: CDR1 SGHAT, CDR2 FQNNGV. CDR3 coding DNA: TGTGCCAGCAGCCCCCAAGTGGGACAGGGGATACAGCAGTACTTC. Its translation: CASSPQVGQGIQQYF.

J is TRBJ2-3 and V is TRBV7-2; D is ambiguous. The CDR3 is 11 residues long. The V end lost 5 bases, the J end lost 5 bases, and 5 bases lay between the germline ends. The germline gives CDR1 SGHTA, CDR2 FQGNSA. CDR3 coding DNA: TGTGCCAGCAGCCCCCAAGATACGCAGTATTTT. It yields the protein CASSPQDTQYF.

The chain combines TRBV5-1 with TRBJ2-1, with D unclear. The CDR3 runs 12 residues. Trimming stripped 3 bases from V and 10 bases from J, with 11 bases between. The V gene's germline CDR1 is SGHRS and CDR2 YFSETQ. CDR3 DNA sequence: TGCGCCAGCAGCTCCGGCGGCCCCGAGCAGTTCTTC. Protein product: CASSSGGPEQFF.

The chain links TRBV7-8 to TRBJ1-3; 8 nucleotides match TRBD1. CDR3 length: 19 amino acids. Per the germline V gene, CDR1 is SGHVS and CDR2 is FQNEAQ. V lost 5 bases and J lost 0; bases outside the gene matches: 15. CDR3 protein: CASSGRDRYFRSSGNTIYF. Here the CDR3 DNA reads TGTGCCAGCAGCGGCCGGGACAGGTATTTTCGAAGCTCTGGAAACACCATATATTTT. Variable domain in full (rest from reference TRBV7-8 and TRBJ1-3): GAGVSQSPRYKVAKRGQDVALRCDPISGHVSLFWYQQALGQGPEFLTYFQNEAQLDKSGLPSDRFFAERPEGSVSTLKIQRTQQEDSAVYLCASSGRDRYFRSSGNTIYFGEGSWLTVV.